Each of the 29 T cell receptor beta chains below was sequenced from the same sample in a study of T cells after posttransplantation cyclophosphamide. Libraries were prepared by immunoSEQ multiplex PCR; TCRdb keeps only in-frame clonotypes and omits some of them. The specimen gives more than 2,500 clones without singletons; the ten biggest hold more than 15%. A marrow graft followed busulfan-fludarabine conditioning, with cyclophosphamide on days +3 and +4. The source material was PBMCs, sampled 30 days after allogeneic stem cell transplant with posttransplant cyclophosphamide. The receptors shown here come from a female patient in her 60s who received an allogeneic stem cell transplant from an unrelated donor, was CMV-positive, and had acute GVHD only. Some T cells may originate from the graft donor.

This clone was counted at least ten times. The chain employs TRBV13 and TRBJ2-1, with 9 positions matching TRBD1. The V and J ends lost 5 bases and 6 bases, in that order; junction bases with no gene match: 2. Germline CDR1 reads PRHDT; CDR2 reads FYEKMQ (reference sequence). This CDR3 region has 13 residues. Here the CDR3 DNA reads TGTGCCAGCAGCCCGGACAGGGGCAATGAGCAGTTCTTC. This encodes CASSPDRGNEQFF.

This clone has a count of ten or more. This chain uses TRBV7-6 with TRBJ2-7, with D perhaps matching TRBD2 (6 bases). The germline gives CDR1 SGHVS, CDR2 FNYEAQ. The V and J ends lost 2 bases and 1 base respectively, with 21 bases between them. The CDR3 loop spans 18 amino acids. DNA of the CDR3: TGTGCCAGCAGCTTAATGATAACAAGGGAGGCGGGGTCCTACGAGCAGTACTTC. Amino acids: CASSLMITREAGSYEQYF.

This clone came up many times. This chain uses TRBV27 with TRBJ2-1; 10 nucleotides match TRBD1. The CDR3 contains 15 residues. Germline V gives CDR1 MNHEY, CDR2 SMNVEV (reference sequence). The J segment lost 4 bases and the V segment lost 5 bases, leaving 5 bases of the junction unmatched. For the CDR3, the DNA is TGTGCCAGCAGTAAGGGGGACAGGGGTTACAATGAGCAGTTCTTC. It translates to CASSKGDRGYNEQFF.

This clone is labeled as medium-sized. The J gene is TRBJ2-7, the V gene TRBV7-9, with TRBD1 matching 9 bases. CDR1 and CDR2 from the germline V gene are SEHNR and FQNEAQ (reference sequence). The CDR3 sequence is 14 residues long. J was trimmed by 3 bases and V by 1 base; bases with no gene match: 1. The CDR3 nucleotides read TGTGCCAGCAGCTTAGTGGGACAGGGCTACGAGCAGTACTTC. Its protein product is CASSLVGQGYEQYF.

This clone ranks as medium-sized. This chain joins TRBV12-3 or TRBV12-4 and TRBJ1-4, with no clear D. Trimming cost V 5 bases and J 4 bases, with 14 bases left between them. The CDR3 totals 15 residues. CDR3 DNA sequence: TGTGCCAGCAGTCCCGCGGGCAACCGTAATGAAAAACTGTTTTTT. This encodes CASSPAGNRNEKLFF.

This clone has a count of ten or more. V and J are TRBV28 and TRBJ2-7; D remains unclear. Germline CDR1 is MDHEN and CDR2 is SYDVKM. This CDR3 is 15 amino acids long. V lost 5 bases and J 7 bases, leaving 21 bases between the germline ends. CDR3 sequence reads: CASSAVRFSPGEQYF. In DNA, the CDR3 is TGTGCCAGCAGTGCTGTCCGGTTCTCTCCGGGTGAGCAGTACTTC.

This clone was seen a handful of times. The chain recombines TRBV28 with TRBJ1-6, with TRBD1 matching over 7 bases. After removal of 6 bases from V and 7 bases from J, the junction contained 9 bases not matched to a gene. This CDR3 comprises 15 residues. Germline V CDR1 and CDR2: MDHEN, SYDVKM. This chain's CDR3 is CASRAAGTANSPLHF. The CDR3 bases are TGTGCCAGCAGGGCCGCCGGGACAGCGAATTCACCCCTCCACTTT.

This clone rates as medium-sized (0.01 to 0.1%). The V and J genes are TRBV12-3 or TRBV12-4 and TRBJ2-7, with 11 bases matching TRBD1. V was clipped by 6 bases and J by 5 bases; unmatched bases: 9. The CDR3 is made up of 15 amino acids. The CDR3 DNA reads TGTGCCAGCAGGGGCAGGACAGGGGGCCGTAACGAGCAGTACTTC. Its translation is CASRGRTGGRNEQYF.

In its sample, this clone was seen many times. This chain links TRBV28 with TRBJ2-5; the D gene is possibly TRBD1 (5 bases). Germline V gene lookup returns CDR1 MDHEN and CDR2 SYDVKM. This CDR3 has 15 residues. Trimming removed 5 bases at V and 5 bases at J, with 18 bases between. This CDR3 reads CASSPKIRVRETQYF. CDR3 DNA: TGTGCCAGCAGTCCCAAAATCAGGGTTCGGGAGACCCAGTACTTC.

This clone was picked up many times. The chain uses TRBV7-8 and TRBJ1-5, with D possibly being TRBD1 (5 bases). The ends were cut back, 2 bases at V and 5 bases at J, with 13 bases in the middle. CDR1 SGHVS and CDR2 FQNEAQ come from the germline V gene. This CDR3 spans 15 amino acids. In DNA form, the CDR3 reads TGTGCCAGCAGCTTATGGTCAGGGTTGGATCAGCCCCAGCATTTT. It yields the protein CASSLWSGLDQPQHF.

This clone has a count of ten or more. The CDR3: CSATFYTGELFF. In DNA form, the CDR3 reads TGCAGCGCAACATTCTACACCGGGGAGCTGTTTTTT. This sequence joins TRBV29-1 and TRBJ2-2; D remains ambiguous. Germline V gene sequence: CDR1 SQVTM, CDR2 ANQGSEA. CDR3 size: 12 residues. With 7 bases removed from V and 3 bases from J, the gap between germline ends came to 9 bases.

This clone was recorded many times. The chain carries TRBV5-4 and TRBJ2-3; 10 positions agree with TRBD2. CDR3 length equals 15 residues. Per the germline V gene, CDR1 is SGHNT and CDR2 is YYREEE (reference sequence). V gave up 3 bases and J gave up 6 bases; unmatched junction bases: 7. CDR3: CASSSQRAGGDTQYF. The CDR3, as DNA: TGTGCCAGCAGCTCCCAAAGAGCGGGGGGGGATACGCAGTATTTT.

This clone is deemed medium-sized (0.01 to 0.1%). The chain has TRBV6-5 and TRBJ2-2; D might be TRBD1 (5 bases). Trimming left V 6 bases short and J 8 bases short, with 10 bases between. CDR3 length equals 12 residues. Per the germline V gene, CDR1 is MNHEY and CDR2 is SVGAGI. The CDR3 DNA sequence: TGTGCCAGCAGGATAGGGGTTGGGGAGCTGTTTTTT. Protein: CASRIGVGELFF.

By share, this clone counts as medium-sized. The J gene is TRBJ1-1, the V gene TRBV4-3, with 8 bases aligning to TRBD1. CDR1 and CDR2 from the germline V gene are LGHNA and YSLEER. With V trimmed by 3 bases and J by 7 bases, 4 bases remained unmatched. This CDR3 contains 13 residues. The CDR3 bases are TGCGCCAGCAGCCACGGACAGGGTCTTGAAGCTTTCTTT. Its protein is CASSHGQGLEAFF.

The chain is built from TRBV30 and TRBJ2-3; perhaps TRBD1 as D (6 bases). Trimming removed 2 bases from V and 4 bases from J, with 10 bases in between. The CDR3 spans 13 residues. Germline values: CDR1 GTSNPN, CDR2 SVGIG (reference sequence). The CDR3: CAWSSGASDTQYF. The CDR3 DNA reads TGTGCCTGGAGTTCAGGGGCTTCAGATACGCAGTATTTT. Based on the CDR3 plus reference TRBV30 and TRBJ2-3, the full variable domain is SQTIHQWPATLVQPVGSPLSLECTVEGTSNPNLYWYRQAAGRGLQLLFYSVGIGQISSEVPQNLSASRPQDRQFILSSKKLLLSDSGFYLCAWSSGASDTQYFGPGTRLTVL.

This clone was seen a handful of times. A single base separates this from a much larger clone, so it may be a read error. The V call is TRBV5-1, the J call TRBJ2-5; no clear D gene. This CDR3 has 14 residues. Germline lookup yields CDR1 SGHRS and CDR2 YFSETQ. CDR3 amino acids: CASSRSGTPEPQYF. CDR3 nucleotide sequence: TGCGCCAGCAGCCGGTCAGGAACCCCAGAGCCCCAGTACTTC.

Many counts were recorded for this clone. The chain couples TRBV4-2 to TRBJ2-1, with 10 bases that match TRBD2. This CDR3 contains 17 residues. J gave up 5 bases and V 4 bases, and 11 bases lay outside the gene matches. Germline CDR1 reads LGHNA; CDR2 reads YNFKEQ. For the CDR3, the DNA is TGTGCCAGCAGCCCCGGCGGGCTAGCGGGGGCCCACAATGAGCAGTTCTTC. Translation gives CASSPGGLAGAHNEQFF.

This clone is medium-sized. Compared with germline, one end of the junction differs, possibly owing to a read error. The rearrangement links TRBV7-7 to TRBJ2-5, with 7 bases aligning to TRBD2. CDR1 is SSHAT and CDR2 is FNYEAQ in the germline V gene (reference sequence). The CDR3 has 14 residues. In DNA form, the CDR3 reads TGTGCTAGCAGCCGGGACTACGGCCAAGAGACCCAGTACTTC. It specifies CASSRDYGQETQYF.

This clone showed up many times. The V and J genes are TRBV6-1 and TRBJ1-5; no clear D. V gave up 0 bases and J gave up 9 bases, with 12 bases separating them. Germline lookup yields CDR1 MNHNS and CDR2 SASEGT. CDR3 size: 14 residues. The CDR3 spells CASSEAVRSGPQHF. CDR3 coding DNA: TGTGCCAGCAGTGAAGCAGTACGTTCCGGGCCCCAGCATTTT.

A few counts support this clone. This sequence joins TRBV5-1 and TRBJ2-3; 13 nucleotides align to TRBD2. In germline, CDR1 is SGHRS, CDR2 YFSETQ. J lost 0 bases, V lost 0 bases, and 10 bases had no gene match. The CDR3 covers 20 residues. CDR3 protein: CASSLAATGLAGASTDTQYF. The CDR3 DNA follows: TGCGCCAGCAGCTTGGCTGCAACCGGACTAGCGGGGGCTAGCACAGATACGCAGTATTTT.

By frequency in the sample, this clone is medium-sized. The chain recombines TRBV5-4 with TRBJ1-3; no firm D call. The CDR3 loop spans 12 amino acids. CDR1 is SGHNT and CDR2 is YYREEE in the germline V gene (reference sequence). Deletions cut 4 bases from V and 8 bases from J, with 10 bases between. The CDR3 nucleotides read TGTGCCAGCAGCCCGGGGAGAGACACCATATATTTT. Translated: CASSPGRDTIYF.

Ten or more counts support this clone. The chain carries TRBV6-6 and TRBJ2-3; D perhaps matches TRBD1 (7 bases). This CDR3 comprises 15 residues. Trimming removed 2 bases from V and 1 base from J, with 10 bases in between. The V gene's germline CDR1 is MNHNY and CDR2 SVGAGI (reference sequence). The CDR3 DNA sequence: TGTGCCAGCAGTTACACCAGGGGGGGCACAGATACGCAGTATTTT. Amino acids: CASSYTRGGTDTQYF.

Many counts were recorded for this clone. In nucleotides, the CDR3 is TGTGCCAGCAGCTTGGGGACTCCTAGCACAGATACGCAGTATTTT. This codes for CASSLGTPSTDTQYF. The rearrangement joins TRBV7-8 to TRBJ2-3, with D possibly matching TRBD2 (6 bases). Germline loops: CDR1 SGHVS, CDR2 FQNEAQ. CDR3 size: 15 residues. V lost 3 bases and J 0 bases, leaving 10 bases between the germline ends.

This clone was counted ten times or more. V is TRBV12-3 or TRBV12-4 and J is TRBJ2-1; D is uncertain. Trimming removed 7 bases from V and 3 bases from J, with 13 bases in between. The CDR3 length is 14 residues. CDR3 nucleotide sequence: TGTGCCAGCACCTACTATACGGGCTACAATGAGCAGTTCTTC. Translation gives CASTYYTGYNEQFF.

This clone showed up many times. The genes are TRBV19 and TRBJ2-7, with D perhaps TRBD1 (6 bases). This CDR3 spans 15 amino acids. CDR1 and CDR2 (germline): LNHDA, SQIVND (reference sequence). Trimming took 3 bases from V and 4 from J, leaving 16 bases between them. CDR3 coding DNA: TGTGCCAGTAGTATGTGGCAGGGGATTTCATACGAGCAGTACTTC. It codes for CASSMWQGISYEQYF. Combining the CDR3 with reference TRBV19 and TRBJ2-7 gives the whole variable domain DGGITQSPKYLFRKEGQNVTLSCEQNLNHDAMYWYRQDPGQGLRLIYYSQIVNDFQKGDIAEGYSVSREKKESFPLTVTSAQKNPTAFYLCASSMWQGISYEQYFGPGTRLTVT.

This clone was seen many times. The rearrangement links TRBV7-3 to TRBJ2-3, with D tentatively TRBD2 (5 bases). This CDR3 is built from 11 residues. Germline V lookup: CDR1 SGHTA, CDR2 FQGTGA. V lost 5 bases, J lost 8 bases, and 8 bases lay in between. The CDR3 here is CASSLGGTQYF. The CDR3 nucleotides read TGTGCCAGCAGCCTAGGAGGTACGCAGTATTTT. The full variable domain, in which reference TRBV7-3 and TRBJ2-3 provide the parts outside the CDR3, is GAGVSQTPSNKVTEKGKYVELRCDPISGHTALYWYRQSLGQGPEFLIYFQGTGAADDSGLPNDRFFAVRPEGSVSTLKIQRTERGDSAVYLCASSLGGTQYFGPGTRLTVL.

This clone has ten or more counts. V gene TRBV6-2 or TRBV6-3 combines with J gene TRBJ2-1, with TRBD1 matching over 7 bases. The CDR3 loop spans 16 amino acids. J was trimmed by 0 bases and V by 5 bases; bases with no gene match: 7. Germline CDR1 is MNHEY and CDR2 is SVGEGT. The CDR3 nucleotides are TGTGCCAGCAGTCCGGGACAGCCAAGCTCCTACAATGAGCAGTTCTTC. This gives the protein CASSPGQPSSYNEQFF.

Many counts were recorded for this clone. This rearrangement joins TRBV28 to TRBJ1-4; D unresolved. From germline, CDR1 is MDHEN and CDR2 SYDVKM. CDR3 length: 14 residues. Trimming removed 6 bases from V and 8 bases from J, with 16 bases in between. CDR3 loop: CASRVAGLAEKLFF. The CDR3 bases are TGTGCCAGCAGGGTGGCTGGACTAGCGGAAAAACTGTTTTTT.

This clone was counted at least ten times. The V gene is TRBV6-5, the J gene TRBJ2-2; D may be TRBD2 (6 bases). V dropped 5 bases and J dropped 3 bases, with 10 bases sitting between them. The CDR3 totals 14 residues. Germline CDR1 reads MNHEY; CDR2 reads SVGAGI. CDR3 sequence reads: CASSRAGYTGELFF. In DNA, the CDR3 is TGTGCCAGCAGTCGGGCGGGGTACACCGGGGAGCTGTTTTTT.